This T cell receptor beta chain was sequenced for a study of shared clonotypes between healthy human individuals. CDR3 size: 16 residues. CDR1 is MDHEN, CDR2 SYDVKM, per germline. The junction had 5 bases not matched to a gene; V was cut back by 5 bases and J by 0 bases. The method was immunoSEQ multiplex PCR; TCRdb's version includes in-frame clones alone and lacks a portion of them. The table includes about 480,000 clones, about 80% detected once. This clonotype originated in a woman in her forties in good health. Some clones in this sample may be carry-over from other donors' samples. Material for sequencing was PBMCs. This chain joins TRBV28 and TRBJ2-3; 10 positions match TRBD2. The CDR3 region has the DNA TGTGCCAGCAGTAGAGCGGGAGGGCCTAGCACAGATACGCAGTATTTT. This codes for CASSRAGGPSTDTQYF.